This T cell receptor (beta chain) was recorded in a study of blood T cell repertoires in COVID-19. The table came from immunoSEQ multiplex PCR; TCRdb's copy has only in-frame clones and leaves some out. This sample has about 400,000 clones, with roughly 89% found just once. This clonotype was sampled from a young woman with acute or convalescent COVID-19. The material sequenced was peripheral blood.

CDR3 nucleotides: TGTGCCAGCAGTTTACCGGGGAATGAGCAGTTCTTC. Its protein product is CASSLPGNEQFF. J is TRBJ2-1 and V is TRBV28, with D maybe TRBD2 (5 bases). The V end lost 2 bases, the J end lost 7 bases, and 6 bases lay between the germline ends. CDR1 MDHEN and CDR2 SYDVKM come from the germline V gene. The CDR3 totals 12 residues.